This T cell receptor (beta chain) was retrieved from a study of naive and memory T cell subsets. Study observations and caveats: There was no ground truth to check naive and memory subset results. Possibly reflecting memory cells re-expressing CD45RA, a few larger clonotypes occurred in naive repertoires, especially CD8.

Notes on this clonotype: Its cognate antigen is unknown.

There are 16 residues in the CDR3. In germline, CDR1 is SGHTA, CDR2 FQGTGA. The V end lost 1 base, the J end lost 0 bases, and 10 bases lay between the germline ends. Both TRBC1 and TRBC2 were covered by a beta constant-region primer of two equimolar oligonucleotides. Ligated cDNA was amplified by four rounds of PCR with nested alpha and beta constant-region primers and SP2. TCRdb itself ran the UMI-ligation and nested PCR reads through MiXCR, one entry per CDR3 protein. The table lists roughly 140,000 distinct CDR3 sequences, over 15% of them singletons, with around 0.14% in the top ten. The chain carries TRBV7-3 and TRBJ2-1; D is undetermined. This receptor was obtained from a human donor in good health. The source material was naive CD4+ T cells from blood. The CDR3 bases are TGTGCCAGCAGCTTAAAGGGTCTCAGCTCCTACAATGAGCAGTTCTTC. It codes for CASSLKGLSSYNEQFF.